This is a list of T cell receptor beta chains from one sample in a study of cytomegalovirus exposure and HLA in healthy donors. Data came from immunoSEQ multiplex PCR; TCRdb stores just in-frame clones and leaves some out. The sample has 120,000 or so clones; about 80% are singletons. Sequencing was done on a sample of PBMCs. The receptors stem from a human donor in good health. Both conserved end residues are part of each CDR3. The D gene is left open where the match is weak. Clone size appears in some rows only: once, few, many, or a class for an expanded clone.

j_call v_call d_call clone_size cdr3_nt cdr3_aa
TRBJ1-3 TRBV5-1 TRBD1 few TGCGCCAGCAGCTTAGGGCCCACAGGGGGCGATCGGTCTGGAAACACCATATATTTT CASSLGPTGGDRSGNTIYF
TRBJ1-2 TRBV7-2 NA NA TGTGCCAGCAGCTTAGACAGGACTACTAACTATGGCTACACCTTC CASSLDRTTNYGYTF
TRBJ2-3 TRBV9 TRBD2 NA TGTGCCAGCAGCGTAGTAGAGCGGGGGGTGGGTACGCAGTATTTT CASSVVERGVGTQYF
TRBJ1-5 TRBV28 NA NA TGTGCCAGCAGTTTAGAACAGGGAAGAATGCCCCAGCATTTT CASSLEQGRMPQHF
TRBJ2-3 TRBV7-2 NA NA TGTGCCAGCAGCTTAGCGCGGGGCACAGATACGCAGTATTTT CASSLARGTDTQYF
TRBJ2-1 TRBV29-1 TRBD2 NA TGCAGCGTCCCTAGACTAGCGGGGGATGGGGAGCAGTTCTTC CSVPRLAGDGEQFF
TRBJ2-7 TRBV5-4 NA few TGTGCCAGCAGCCAGACCACAGACTACGAGCAGTACTTC CASSQTTDYEQYF
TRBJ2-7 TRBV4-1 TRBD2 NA TGTGCCAGCAGCCAAGAAGGCGCGGGGGGCTCCTACGAGCAGTACTTC CASSQEGAGGSYEQYF
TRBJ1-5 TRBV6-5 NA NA TGTGCCCGTCAGGGGAACCAGCCCCAGCATTTT CARQGNQPQHF
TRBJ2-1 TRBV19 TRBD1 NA TGTGCCAGTAGTAAGGGACAGGGGAGGAATGAGCAGTTCTTC CASSKGQGRNEQFF
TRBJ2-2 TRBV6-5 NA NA TGTGCCAGCAGACAGAACGGTATCGGGGAGCTGTTTTTT CASRQNGIGELFF
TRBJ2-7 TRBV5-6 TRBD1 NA TGTGCCAGCAGCCGGGGACAGGGGAACCCCTACGAGCAGTACTTC CASSRGQGNPYEQYF
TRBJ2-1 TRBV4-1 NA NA TGCGCCAGCAGCCAACAATATGGGGCTGCCGCCTACAATGAGCAGTTCTTC CASSQQYGAAAYNEQFF
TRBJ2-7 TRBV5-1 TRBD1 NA TGCGCCAGCAGCCCTGGAGGACAGGTCAGCTACGAGCAGTACTTC CASSPGGQVSYEQYF
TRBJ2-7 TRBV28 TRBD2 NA TGTGCCAGCAGCCTGGGAGGGGATCCCTACGAGCAGTACTTC CASSLGGDPYEQYF
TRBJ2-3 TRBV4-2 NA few TGTGCCAGCAGGAGACTAGGTGCAGATACGCAGTATTTT CASRRLGADTQYF
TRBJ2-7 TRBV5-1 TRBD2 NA TGCGCCAGCAGACTAGCGGGGTCCTACGAGCAGTACTTC CASRLAGSYEQYF
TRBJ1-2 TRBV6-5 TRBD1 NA TGTGCCAGCAGTAAGGGACAGGAATATGGCTACACCTTC CASSKGQEYGYTF
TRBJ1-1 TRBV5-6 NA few TGTGCCAGCAGCTTGGGTAAGAGCACTGAAGCTTTCTTT CASSLGKSTEAFF
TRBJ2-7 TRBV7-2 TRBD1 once TGTGCCAGCAGCGCCCGGGACAGACCCTACGAGCAGTACTTC CASSARDRPYEQYF
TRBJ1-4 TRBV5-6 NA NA TGTGCCAGCAGCTTGAAGGGGTTAACTAATGAAAAACTGTTTTTT CASSLKGLTNEKLFF
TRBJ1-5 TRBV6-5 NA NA TGTGCCAGCAGTTACTTTGAGGGGAGGACTCAGCCCCAGCATTTT CASSYFEGRTQPQHF
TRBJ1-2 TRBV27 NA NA TGTGCCAGCAGTTTAATTGCAGGCAACTATGGCTACACCTTC CASSLIAGNYGYTF
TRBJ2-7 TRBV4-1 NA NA TGCGCCAGCAGCCCCACTACCCTGATACTCTACGAGCAGTACTTC CASSPTTLILYEQYF